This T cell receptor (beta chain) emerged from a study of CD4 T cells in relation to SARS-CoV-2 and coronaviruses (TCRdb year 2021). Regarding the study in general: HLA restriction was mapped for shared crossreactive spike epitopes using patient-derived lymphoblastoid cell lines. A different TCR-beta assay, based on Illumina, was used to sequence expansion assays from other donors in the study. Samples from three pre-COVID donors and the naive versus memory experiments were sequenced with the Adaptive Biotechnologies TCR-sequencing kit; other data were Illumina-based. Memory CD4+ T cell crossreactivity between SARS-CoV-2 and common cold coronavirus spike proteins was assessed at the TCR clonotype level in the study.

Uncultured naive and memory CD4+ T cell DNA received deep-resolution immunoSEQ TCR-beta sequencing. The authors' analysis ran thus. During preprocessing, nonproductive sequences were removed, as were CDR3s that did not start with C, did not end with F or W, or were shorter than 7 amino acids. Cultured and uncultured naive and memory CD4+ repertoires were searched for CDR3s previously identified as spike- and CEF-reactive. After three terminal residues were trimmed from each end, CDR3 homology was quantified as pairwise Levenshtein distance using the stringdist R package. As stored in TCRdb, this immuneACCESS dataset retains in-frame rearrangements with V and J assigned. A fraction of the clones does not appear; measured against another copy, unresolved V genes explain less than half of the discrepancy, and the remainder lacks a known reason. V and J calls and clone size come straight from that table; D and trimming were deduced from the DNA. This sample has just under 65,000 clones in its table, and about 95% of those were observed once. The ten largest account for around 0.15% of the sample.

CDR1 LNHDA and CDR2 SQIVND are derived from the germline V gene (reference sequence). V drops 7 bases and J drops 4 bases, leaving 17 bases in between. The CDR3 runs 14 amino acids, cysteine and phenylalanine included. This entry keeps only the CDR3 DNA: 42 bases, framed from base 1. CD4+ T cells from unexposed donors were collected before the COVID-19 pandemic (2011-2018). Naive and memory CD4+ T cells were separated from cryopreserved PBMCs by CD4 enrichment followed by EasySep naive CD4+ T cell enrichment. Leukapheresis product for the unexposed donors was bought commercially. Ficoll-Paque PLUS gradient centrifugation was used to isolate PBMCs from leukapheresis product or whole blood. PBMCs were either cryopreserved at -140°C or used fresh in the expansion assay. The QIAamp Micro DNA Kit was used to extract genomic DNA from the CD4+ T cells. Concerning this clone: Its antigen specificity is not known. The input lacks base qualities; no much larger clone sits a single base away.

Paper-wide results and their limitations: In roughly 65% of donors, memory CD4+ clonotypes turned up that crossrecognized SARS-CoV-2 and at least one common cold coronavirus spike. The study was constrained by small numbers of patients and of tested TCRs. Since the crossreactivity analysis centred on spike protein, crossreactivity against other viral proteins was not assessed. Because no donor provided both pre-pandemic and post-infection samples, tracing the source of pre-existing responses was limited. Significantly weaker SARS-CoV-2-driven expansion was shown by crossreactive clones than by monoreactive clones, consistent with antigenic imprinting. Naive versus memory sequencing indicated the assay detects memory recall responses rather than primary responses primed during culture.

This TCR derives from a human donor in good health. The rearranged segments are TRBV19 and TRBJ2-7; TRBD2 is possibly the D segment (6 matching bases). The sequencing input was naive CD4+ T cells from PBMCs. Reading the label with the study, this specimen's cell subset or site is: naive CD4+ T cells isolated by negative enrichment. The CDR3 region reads CASTPPGSRYEQYF. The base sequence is TGTGCCAGTACCCCTCCCGGGAGTAGGTACGAGCAGTACTTC.